This T cell receptor (beta chain) was documented in a study of regulatory T cells in long-lasting Graves disease. Study findings and constraints: The study examined only peripheral blood, not thyroid tissue.

The junction had 6 bases not matched to a gene; V was cut back by 2 bases and J by 4 bases. In germline, CDR1 is DFQATT, CDR2 SNEGSKA (reference sequence). The CDR3 runs to 14 residues. As for time point: persistent/refractory GD, antithyroid drugs over 5 years with positive TRAb. The TCR library was prepared using RNA isolated from PBMCs. A remark on this clonotype: Its cognate antigen is unknown.

Library construction for TCR beta used iRepertoire HTBI primers and Arm-PCR of CDR3 regions. Each CDR3 protein gets one entry after TCRdb re-called the multiplex PCR reads with MiXCR. This table has some 330,000 distinct CDR3 sequences, roughly 20% appearing once. The V gene is TRBV20-1, the J gene TRBJ1-1; TRBD1 matches at 8 bases. Source: peripheral blood mononuclear cells (PBMCs), taken when the disease was refractory, from a patient treated with antithyroid drugs. The origin of this receptor is a woman in her thirties or forties with Graves disease. CDR3 sequence reads: CSARQGALGTEAFF. The DNA for the CDR3 is TGCAGTGCTAGACAGGGGGCTTTGGGCACTGAAGCTTTCTTT.